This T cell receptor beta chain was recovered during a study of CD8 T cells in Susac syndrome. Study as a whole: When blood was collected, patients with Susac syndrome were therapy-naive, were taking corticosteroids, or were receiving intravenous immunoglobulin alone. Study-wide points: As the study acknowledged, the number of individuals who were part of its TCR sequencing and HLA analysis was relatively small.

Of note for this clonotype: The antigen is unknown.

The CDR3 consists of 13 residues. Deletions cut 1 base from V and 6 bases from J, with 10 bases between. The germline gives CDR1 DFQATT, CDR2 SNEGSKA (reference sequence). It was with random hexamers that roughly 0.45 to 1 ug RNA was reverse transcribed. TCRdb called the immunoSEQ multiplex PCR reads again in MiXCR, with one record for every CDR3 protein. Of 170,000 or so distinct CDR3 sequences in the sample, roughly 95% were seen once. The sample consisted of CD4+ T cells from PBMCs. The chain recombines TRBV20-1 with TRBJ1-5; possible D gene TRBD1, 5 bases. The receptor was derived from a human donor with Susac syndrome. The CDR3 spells CSARGVQGQPQHF. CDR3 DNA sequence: TGCAGTGCTAGAGGGGTCCAGGGTCAGCCCCAGCATTTT.